These 3 T cell receptor beta chains came from one sample sequenced in a study of blood T cell repertoires in COVID-19. Profiled with immunoSEQ multiplex PCR; TCRdb holds only in-frame clones, not every one. The table includes approximately 73,000 clones, around nine tenths detected once. Sequences were obtained from peripheral blood. The receptors were sampled from a woman in her sixties with acute or convalescent COVID-19.

This chain connects TRBV19 to TRBJ1-3, with 9 bases matching TRBD1. This CDR3 has 15 amino acids. The germline gives CDR1 LNHDA, CDR2 SQIVND (reference sequence). J was trimmed by 0 bases and V by 6 bases; bases with no gene match: 3. The CDR3 protein is CASRGQGFSGNTIYF. In DNA, the CDR3 is TGTGCCAGTAGGGGACAGGGATTCTCTGGAAACACCATATATTTT.

The CDR3: CASVKETQYF. As DNA, the CDR3 is TGTGCCAGCGTAAAAGAGACCCAGTACTTC. The J gene is TRBJ2-5, the V gene TRBV6-5; D ambiguous. Per germline, CDR1 MNHEY and CDR2 SVGAGI. The CDR3 totals 10 residues. The V end was cut by 8 bases, the J end by 3 bases, with 4 bases between.

The genes are TRBV7-2 and TRBJ2-7; TRBD2 aligns across 13 bases. Per germline, CDR1 SGHTA and CDR2 FQGNSA. V dropped 4 bases and J dropped 5; count of bases not matched to a gene: 5. CDR3 length equals 15 residues. The CDR3 spells CASSSGLAGANEQYF. The CDR3 DNA follows: TGTGCCAGCAGCTCCGGACTAGCGGGAGCGAACGAGCAGTACTTC.